Listed here are 27 T cell receptor beta chains from one sample, sequenced in a study of neurological immune-mediated disorders. TCRdb redid the calling of the 5' RACE reads with MiXCR, one entry per CDR3 protein. In the table there are about 70,000 distinct CDR3 sequences, approximately 3.4% of which are singletons. Sequenced: PBMCs. The receptor set was obtained from a woman between 45 and 60 years old with multiple sclerosis.

This clonotype was detected ten times or more. The J gene is TRBJ1-2, the V gene TRBV29-1, with D possibly matching TRBD1 (5 bases). The CDR3 length is 13 residues. The germline V and J ends were trimmed by 5 bases and 5 bases, with 15 bases remaining between them. In germline, CDR1 is SQVTM, CDR2 ANQGSEA. Here the CDR3 reads CSVISGPSYGYTF. The CDR3 DNA reads TGCAGCGTTATCTCAGGGCCGTCTTATGGCTACACCTTC.

This clonotype was observed many times. V gene TRBV27 combines with J gene TRBJ1-2; 10 bases line up with TRBD1. This CDR3 has 15 amino acids. The germline V gene has CDR1 MNHEY and CDR2 SMNVEV (reference sequence). The trim removed 5 bases at V and 0 bases at J, leaving 3 bases unmatched. The CDR3 sequence is CASSPGTGANYGYTF. In DNA form, the CDR3 reads TGTGCCAGCAGTCCCGGGACAGGGGCTAACTATGGCTACACCTTC.

This clonotype was detected many times. The chain combines TRBV20-1 with TRBJ2-1; D is possibly TRBD2 (6 bases). Germline V CDR1 and CDR2: DFQATT, SNEGSKA (reference sequence). This CDR3 contains 15 residues. Trimming pared 1 base from V and 0 bases from J, leaving 10 bases between. This chain's CDR3 is CSARAGLTSYNEQFF. CDR3 in DNA: TGCAGTGCTAGAGCCGGACTAACCTCCTACAATGAGCAGTTCTTC.

Many counts were recorded for this clonotype. The CDR3 region is CASSQQTASYEQYF. DNA for the CDR3: TGCGCCAGCAGCCAACAGACAGCCTCCTACGAGCAGTACTTC. The rearrangement links TRBV5-1 to TRBJ2-7; TRBD1 is a possible D gene (5 bases). The CDR3 totals 14 residues. Germline-derived CDR1 and CDR2 are SGHRS and YFSETQ. V dropped 4 bases and J dropped 0 bases, with 11 bases sitting between them.

This clonotype was counted at least ten times. The rearrangement links TRBV12-3 or TRBV12-4 to TRBJ2-3; D gene unclear. The germline V and J ends were trimmed by 0 bases and 0 bases, with 4 bases remaining between them. This CDR3 region has 14 residues. The CDR3 is CASSLATSTDTQYF. In nucleotides, the CDR3 is TGTGCCAGCAGTTTAGCAACTAGCACAGATACGCAGTATTTT.

This clonotype was detected a few times. The genes are TRBV29-1 and TRBJ2-1, with D perhaps TRBD2 (5 bases). Per the germline V gene, CDR1 is SQVTM and CDR2 is ANQGSEA. CDR3 length equals 15 residues. Deletions cut 3 bases from V and 2 bases from J, with 14 bases between. The CDR3 protein is CSVDLNRGTYNEQFF. CDR3 bases: TGCAGCGTTGACCTAAACCGGGGTACCTACAATGAGCAGTTCTTC.

This clonotype was detected only a few times. The rearrangement links TRBV29-1 to TRBJ2-3, with unresolved D. In germline, CDR1 is SQVTM, CDR2 ANQGSEA. Between the trimmed V and J ends, which lost 3 bases and 4 bases, there was a span of 14 bases. This CDR3 region has 14 residues. The CDR3 coding sequence is TGCAGCGTTGAGAAAGGCCCCTCGGCAGATACGCAGTATTTT. Its translation: CSVEKGPSADTQYF.

This clonotype showed up many times. The gene calls are TRBV29-1 and TRBJ2-5; the D call may be TRBD1 or TRBD2 (5 bases each). Trimming took off 1 base at V and 6 bases at J, with 9 bases between the two ends. Germline assignment: CDR1 SQVTM and CDR2 ANQGSEA. The CDR3 is 12 amino acids. The CDR3 is CSVEAGLKTQYF. For the CDR3, the DNA is TGCAGCGTTGAAGCGGGGCTAAAGACCCAGTACTTC.

In its sample, this clonotype was seen many times. The chain links TRBV7-8 to TRBJ2-1, with TRBD2 as a possible D gene (5 bases). V lost 2 bases and J 8 bases, leaving 16 bases between the germline ends. The CDR3 runs to 15 residues. In germline, CDR1 is SGHVS, CDR2 FQNEAQ. CDR3 in amino acids: CASSLRGLLNDEQFF. CDR3 DNA: TGTGCCAGCAGCTTAAGAGGGCTCCTTAACGATGAGCAGTTCTTC. Combining the CDR3 with reference TRBV7-8 and TRBJ2-1 gives the whole variable domain GAGVSQSPRYKVAKRGQDVALRCDPISGHVSLFWYQQALGQGPEFLTYFQNEAQLDKSGLPSDRFFAERPEGSVSTLKIQRTQQEDSAVYLCASSLRGLLNDEQFFGPGTRLTVL.

This clonotype was counted at least ten times. The V and J genes are TRBV20-1 and TRBJ2-5; 7 bases match TRBD2. After removal of 2 bases from V and 5 bases from J, the junction contained 11 bases not matched to a gene. This CDR3 has 15 amino acids. Germline V lookup: CDR1 DFQATT, CDR2 SNEGSKA (reference sequence). CDR3 protein: CSARNPWEGSETQYF. The CDR3 bases are TGCAGTGCTAGAAATCCCTGGGAGGGATCGGAGACCCAGTACTTC.

The table lists this clonotype with many counts. This chain links TRBV29-1 with TRBJ1-1; D possibly corresponds to TRBD1 (6 bases). Trimming stripped 6 bases from V and 5 bases from J, with 19 bases between. The CDR3 loop spans 14 amino acids. Germline CDR1 SQVTM, CDR2 ANQGSEA. The CDR3 protein is CSVVPLRGRTEAFF. The DNA for the CDR3 is TGCAGCGTAGTCCCCCTGCGGGGGCGGACTGAAGCTTTCTTT.

This clonotype appeared many times. V is TRBV6-5 and J is TRBJ2-2; D ambiguous. Germline CDR1 reads MNHEY; CDR2 reads SVGAGI. The CDR3 length is 11 residues. V shed 8 bases and J shed 7 bases, with 8 bases lying between them. The CDR3 region has the DNA TGTGCCAGCTGGTCGCGCGGGGAGCTGTTTTTT. Residues: CASWSRGELFF.

This clonotype was counted at least ten times. The chain joins TRBV15 to TRBJ2-5; 8 positions agree with TRBD2. This CDR3 spans 15 amino acids. Losses at the gene ends were 2 bases for V and 3 bases for J; bases not matched to a gene: 5. Germline lookup yields CDR1 LNHNV and CDR2 YYDKDF (reference sequence). The CDR3 region has the DNA TGTGCCACCAGCAGACACAGTAGCGGGGAAGAGACCCAGTACTTC. This codes for CATSRHSSGEETQYF.

This clonotype came up a few times. The chain couples TRBV29-1 to TRBJ2-7, with 9 nucleotides matching TRBD1. The germline gives CDR1 SQVTM, CDR2 ANQGSEA. The CDR3 loop spans 14 amino acids. Germline trimming cut 4 bases from V and 3 bases from J; bases unmatched to any gene: 7. CDR3 nucleotide sequence: TGCAGCGTTGGACCGGGACAGGGTGACTACGAGCAGTACTTC. Residues: CSVGPGQGDYEQYF.

This clonotype has at least ten counts. CDR3 sequence reads: CASSPQRLAGVGSYNEQFF. CDR3 nucleotides: TGTGCCAGCAGCCCGCAGCGGCTAGCGGGAGTTGGTTCCTACAATGAGCAGTTCTTC. This chain links TRBV3-1 with TRBJ2-1, with 10 bases lining up with TRBD2. CDR1 is LGHDT and CDR2 is YNNKEL in the germline V gene (reference sequence). The CDR3 covers 19 residues. With V trimmed by 4 bases and J by 1 base, 13 bases remained unmatched.

This clonotype was seen more than once but under ten times. This rearrangement joins TRBV4-2 to TRBJ1-2; D remains unclear. Trimming removed 1 base at V and 6 bases at J, with 9 bases between. The CDR3 is 13 amino acids. Per germline, CDR1 LGHNA and CDR2 YNFKEQ. The CDR3 spells CASSQGPGDGYTF. The CDR3 DNA sequence: TGTGCCAGCAGCCAAGGCCCTGGGGATGGCTACACCTTC.

This clonotype showed up many times. The chain joins TRBV20-1 to TRBJ1-6; no definite D call. Germline V gene lookup returns CDR1 DFQATT and CDR2 SNEGSKA (reference sequence). CDR3 size: 14 residues. Trimming left V 0 bases short and J 7 bases short, with 10 bases between. CDR3 nucleotide sequence: TGCAGTGCTAGAGATTTTCGAAGAAATTCACCCCTCCACTTT. Amino acid sequence: CSARDFRRNSPLHF.

In this sample, this clonotype turned up many times. The chain employs TRBV5-6 and TRBJ1-1; D ambiguous. Germline CDR1 and CDR2: SGHDT and YYEEEE. The CDR3 spans 14 residues. The V end lost 6 bases, the J end lost 4 bases, and 16 bases lay between the germline ends. CDR3 protein: CASTPGNEGTEAFF. CDR3 DNA: TGTGCCAGCACCCCGGGGAACGAGGGCACTGAAGCTTTCTTT.

This clonotype was found many times. The genes are TRBV6-6 and TRBJ1-3; D is perhaps TRBD1 (6 bases). The V and J ends lost 6 bases and 0 bases respectively, with 12 bases between them. The germline V gene has CDR1 MNHNY and CDR2 SVGAGI (reference sequence). The CDR3 contains 15 residues. CDR3 in DNA: TGTGCCAGCAGCCGGGACATTGACTCTGGAAACACCATATATTTT. It is translated as CASSRDIDSGNTIYF.

In its sample, this clonotype was seen many times. The chain joins TRBV29-1 to TRBJ1-1, with a tentative D call TRBD1 (5 bases). Trimming took 3 bases from V and 0 from J, leaving 14 bases between them. Per germline, CDR1 SQVTM and CDR2 ANQGSEA. The CDR3 contains 15 residues. CDR3 amino acids: CSVDGGWGMNTEAFF. As DNA, the CDR3 is TGCAGCGTTGATGGGGGGTGGGGCATGAACACTGAAGCTTTCTTT.

This clonotype was counted many times. The chain joins TRBV20-1 to TRBJ1-1; possible D gene TRBD1, 6 bases. The V gene lost 2 bases and the J gene lost 0 bases, with 13 bases spanning the gap. Germline V gene sequence: CDR1 DFQATT, CDR2 SNEGSKA (reference sequence). This CDR3 comprises 15 residues. Here the CDR3 DNA reads TGCAGTGCTAGAACCAGTAGGGGGGTGAACACTGAAGCTTTCTTT. Its protein product is CSARTSRGVNTEAFF.

This clonotype appeared many times. CDR3 region: CASSLVLRGNEQFF. In DNA, the CDR3 is TGCGCCAGCAGCTTGGTACTTCGGGGCAATGAGCAGTTCTTC. The genes are TRBV5-1 and TRBJ2-1; maybe TRBD2 (5 bases). Deletions cut 0 bases from V and 6 bases from J, with 10 bases between. The CDR3 has 14 amino acids. Looked up from germline, CDR1 is SGHRS and CDR2 is YFSETQ.

This clonotype has ten or more counts. The gene calls are TRBV29-1 and TRBJ2-3; tentatively, D is TRBD1 (5 bases). CDR3 length: 13 residues. Trimming shortened V by 4 bases and J by 4 bases, and 12 bases separated the two germline ends. CDR1 is SQVTM and CDR2 is ANQGSEA in the germline V gene. CDR3 in amino acids: CSVGSRVADTQYF. DNA of the CDR3: TGCAGCGTTGGGTCCAGGGTGGCAGATACGCAGTATTTT.

This clonotype showed up many times. Here the CDR3 reads CASSAYYEIRYEQYF. The DNA of the CDR3 is TGTGCCAGCAGTGCGTACTACGAAATTAGATACGAGCAGTACTTC. The chain couples TRBV2 to TRBJ2-7; D not certain. Trimming left V 4 bases short and J 4 bases short, with 17 bases between. Germline-derived CDR1 and CDR2 are SNHLY and FYNNEI. The CDR3 runs 15 residues.

The V gene is TRBV7-9, the J gene TRBJ1-1; TRBD1 is a possible D gene (5 bases). Trimming left V 5 bases short and J 4 bases short, with 20 bases between. Germline V gene data show CDR1 as SEHNR and CDR2 as FQNEAQ (reference sequence). This CDR3 region has 16 residues. CDR3 in amino acids: CASSSGGLGPGTEAFF. The CDR3 DNA reads TGTGCCAGCAGCAGCGGAGGATTGGGGCCGGGCACTGAAGCTTTCTTT. Full variable domain (outside the CDR3, taken from reference TRBV7-9 and TRBJ1-1): DTGVSQNPRHKITKRGQNVTFRCDPISEHNRLYWYRQTLGQGPEFLTYFQNEAQLEKSRLLSDRFSAERPKGSFSTLEIQRTEQGDSAMYLCASSSGGLGPGTEAFFGQGTRLTVV.

This clonotype was recorded many times. The rearrangement links TRBV4-3 to TRBJ1-3; 11 bases map to TRBD1. Germline CDR1 and CDR2: LGHNA and YSLEER. The CDR3 runs to 15 residues. Trimming took 4 bases from V and 8 from J; bases not matched to a gene: 7. The DNA of the CDR3 is TGCGCCAGCAGCCGCCGGACAGGGGGCTTTGACACCATATATTTT. Amino acid sequence: CASSRRTGGFDTIYF.

This clonotype was observed at least ten times. The CDR3 coding sequence is TGCAGCGTTGCCCAGGGAGGTAATTCACCCCTCCACTTT. It codes for CSVAQGGNSPLHF. The rearrangement joins TRBV29-1 to TRBJ1-6, with D maybe TRBD1 (5 bases). The CDR3 has 13 residues. V lost 4 bases and J 6 bases, leaving 10 bases between the germline ends. CDR1 is SQVTM, CDR2 ANQGSEA, per germline.